These T cell receptor beta chains were read from a single sample in a study of T-cell memory formation after mild COVID-19. MiXCR, applied by TCRdb to the 5' RACE reads, yields one record per CDR3 protein. The profile shows roughly 510,000 distinct CDR3 sequences, 17% of them singletons. The source material was PBMCs or a T cell subset sorted from them (not recorded which). These receptors all stem from an adult woman who had mild COVID-19 (a few samples of this study predate the infection). Cell type and time point are not known. CDR3s include the opening cysteine and the closing phenylalanine or tryptophan. Each record gives: V gene, CDR3 protein.

TRBV30,CAWSGNGNTIYF
TRBV20-1,CSASTPYEQYF
TRBV19,CASCPSLADTQYF
TRBV5-1,CASSSLEGTDTQYF
TRBV5-4,CASSYRLAASTDTQYF
TRBV6-2/TRBV6-3,CASSSLRTSGNTGELFF
TRBV7-9,CASRIRGREVSTEAFF
TRBV12-3/TRBV12-4,CASSLDSGLTEAFF
TRBV20-1,CSAPDGTEAFF
TRBV28,CASRTVGGAPFAAGELFF
TRBV10-3,CAISEGTGGHNQPQHF
TRBV6-5,CASTRPGGDEQYF
TRBV3-1,CASSHTWDRGTGELFF
TRBV12-3/TRBV12-4,CASSFDGPRETFFEKLFF
TRBV3-1,CASSRAGGTEAFF
TRBV7-9,CASSLERGSIPYNEQFF
TRBV29-1,CSVTTGEVYTGELFF
TRBV6-1,CASSFRSGTVYEQYF